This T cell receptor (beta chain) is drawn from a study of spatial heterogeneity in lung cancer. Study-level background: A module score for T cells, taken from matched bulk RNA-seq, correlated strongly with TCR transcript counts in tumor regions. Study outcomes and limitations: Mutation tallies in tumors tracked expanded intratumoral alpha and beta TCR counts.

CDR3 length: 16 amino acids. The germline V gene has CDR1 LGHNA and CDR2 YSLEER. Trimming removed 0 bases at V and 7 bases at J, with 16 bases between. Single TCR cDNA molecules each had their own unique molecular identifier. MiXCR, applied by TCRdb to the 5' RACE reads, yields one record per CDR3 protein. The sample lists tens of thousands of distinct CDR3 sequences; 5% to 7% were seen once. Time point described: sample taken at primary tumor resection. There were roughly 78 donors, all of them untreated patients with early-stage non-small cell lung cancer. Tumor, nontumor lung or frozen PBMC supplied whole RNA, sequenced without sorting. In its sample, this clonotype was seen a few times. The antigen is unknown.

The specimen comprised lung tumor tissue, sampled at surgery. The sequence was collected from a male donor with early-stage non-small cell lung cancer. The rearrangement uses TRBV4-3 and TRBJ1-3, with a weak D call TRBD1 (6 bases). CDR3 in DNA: TGCGCCAGCAGCCAAGATTATAGGACAGTGGGGAACACCATATATTTT. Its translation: CASSQDYRTVGNTIYF.